Sequencing of this T cell receptor beta chain was carried out in a study of cytomegalovirus exposure and HLA in healthy donors. Use of 60 Vbeta and 13 Jbeta primers characterized the PCR. This table comes from immunoSEQ multiplex PCR, and its TCRdb copy is limited to in-frame clones, with some not included. In the table there are about 210,000 clones, about nine tenths of which are singletons. The TCR was taken from a boy between 2 and 10 years old in good health and CMV-seronegative. Material: PBMCs.

The CDR3 region is CASSLEGRHGGDTQYF. The CDR3 nucleotides read TGCGCCAGCAGCTTGGAAGGTCGTCACGGGGGAGATACGCAGTATTTT. The chain combines TRBV5-1 with TRBJ2-3; a weak D match, TRBD2 (6 bases). Between the trimmed V and J ends, which lost 0 bases and 5 bases, there was a span of 16 bases. Germline CDR1 reads SGHRS; CDR2 reads YFSETQ. This CDR3 region has 16 residues. The variable domain in full, completed from reference TRBV5-1 and TRBJ2-3, reads KAGVTQTPRYLIKTRGQQVTLSCSPISGHRSVSWYQQTPGQGLQFLFEYFSETQRNKGNFPGRFSGRQFSNSRSEMNVSTLELGDSALYLCASSLEGRHGGDTQYFGPGTRLTVL.